A single sample gave rise to the 17 T cell receptor beta chains below, sequenced in a study of monozygotic twins with inflammatory bowel disease. TCRdb reprocessed the 5' RACE reads, with one entry per CDR3 protein and no DNA. Recorded for this sample: about 300,000 distinct CDR3 sequences. Material: blood. These receptors all come from a human donor with ulcerative colitis or Crohn's disease, or a healthy co-twin of an affected twin (not recorded which).

This chain joins TRBV27 and TRBJ1-6; without DNA, the TCRdb call of TRBD1 cannot be checked. The CDR3 runs 15 residues. Germline CDR1 reads MNHEY; CDR2 reads SMNVEV (reference sequence). The CDR3 sequence: CASSSWTGYNSPLHF.

This chain uses TRBV28 with TRBJ2-7; absent DNA, TCRdb's TRBD1 call cannot be checked. This CDR3 spans 14 amino acids. Per germline, CDR1 MDHEN and CDR2 SYDVKM. CDR3 region: CASVEDRVGHEQYF.

This chain connects TRBV4-2 to TRBJ2-1. This CDR3 has 16 residues. CDR1 is LGHNA, CDR2 YNFKEQ, per germline. The CDR3 here is CASSPSYSGSYNEQFF.

The chain employs TRBV7-2 and TRBJ2-7; the D gene TCRdb calls, TRBD1, cannot be checked with no DNA. CDR3 size: 14 residues. CDR1 is SGHTA, CDR2 FQGNSA, per germline. The CDR3 spells CASSQWGPGYEQYF.

This rearrangement joins TRBV27 to TRBJ1-2; TCRdb calls TRBD1, which cannot be checked without DNA. CDR1 is MNHEY and CDR2 is SMNVEV in the germline V gene (reference sequence). This CDR3 contains 14 residues. CDR3 residues: CASARGGANVGYTF.

V usage is TRBV6-5 and J usage is TRBJ2-7; TCRdb's D call of TRBD1 is untestable without DNA. Germline V gene lookup returns CDR1 MNHEY and CDR2 SVGAGI. The CDR3 is 12 residues long. The CDR3 protein is CASSYRGYEQYF.

The rearrangement links TRBV18 to TRBJ1-2; checking the TCRdb D call of TRBD1 is not possible without DNA. The CDR3 is 13 residues long. CDR1 and CDR2 (germline): KGHSH, LQKENI. The CDR3 region is CASSPRTGEGYTF.

The V and J genes are TRBV6-5 and TRBJ2-7; TCRdb designates TRBD1, a call that cannot be tested without DNA. The germline V gene has CDR1 MNHEY and CDR2 SVGAGI. This CDR3 spans 15 amino acids. The chain's CDR3 is CASSYSQGSSYEQYF.

The chain has TRBV18 and TRBJ1-1; with no DNA, the TCRdb D assignment of TRBD1 cannot be verified. This CDR3 is built from 12 residues. Germline CDR1 and CDR2: KGHSH and LQKENI. CDR3 sequence reads: CASRGGGAEAFF.

This chain connects TRBV19 to TRBJ2-7; the D call of TRBD1 rests on TCRdb alone, since no DNA is present to check it. The length of the CDR3 is 15 residues. Germline CDR1 and CDR2: LNHDA and SQIVND (reference sequence). The CDR3 spells CASSIGRDRDHEQYF.

The gene calls are TRBV24-1 and TRBJ1-4; TCRdb outputs TRBD1, but without DNA this stays unchecked. The CDR3 is 15 amino acids. Germline V CDR1 and CDR2: KGHDR, SFDVKD. CDR3 loop: CATSERQGASEKLFF.

The chain recombines TRBV28 with TRBJ2-7; TCRdb designates TRBD1, a call that cannot be tested without DNA. Germline lookup yields CDR1 MDHEN and CDR2 SYDVKM. This CDR3 spans 14 amino acids. The CDR3 spells CASSFGQLRGEQYF.

The chain combines TRBV27 with TRBJ2-7. The CDR3 is made up of 13 amino acids. Germline CDR1 MNHEY, CDR2 SMNVEV (reference sequence). CDR3 in amino acids: CASSLSSTREQYF.

This chain joins TRBV3-1 and TRBJ2-2. There are 18 residues in the CDR3. The germline CDR1 and CDR2 sequences are LGHDT and YNNKEL (reference sequence). The CDR3 here is CASSQSLYGVANTGELFF.

The rearrangement uses TRBV5-1 and TRBJ2-3; the TCRdb D gene call, TRBD2, has no DNA to confirm it. CDR3 size: 14 residues. Germline values: CDR1 SGHRS, CDR2 YFSETQ. The CDR3 loop reads CASSGGLAGDTQYF.

The J gene is TRBJ2-1, the V gene TRBV12-3 or TRBV12-4. The CDR3 is 13 amino acids. The CDR3 protein is CAGRKEWGSEQFF.

The rearrangement joins TRBV29-1 to TRBJ2-2; TCRdb gives TRBD1 as the D gene, but with no DNA this cannot be confirmed. This CDR3 region has 13 residues. CDR1 is SQVTM and CDR2 is ANQGSEA in the germline V gene. CDR3 protein: CSVDRGNTGELFF.